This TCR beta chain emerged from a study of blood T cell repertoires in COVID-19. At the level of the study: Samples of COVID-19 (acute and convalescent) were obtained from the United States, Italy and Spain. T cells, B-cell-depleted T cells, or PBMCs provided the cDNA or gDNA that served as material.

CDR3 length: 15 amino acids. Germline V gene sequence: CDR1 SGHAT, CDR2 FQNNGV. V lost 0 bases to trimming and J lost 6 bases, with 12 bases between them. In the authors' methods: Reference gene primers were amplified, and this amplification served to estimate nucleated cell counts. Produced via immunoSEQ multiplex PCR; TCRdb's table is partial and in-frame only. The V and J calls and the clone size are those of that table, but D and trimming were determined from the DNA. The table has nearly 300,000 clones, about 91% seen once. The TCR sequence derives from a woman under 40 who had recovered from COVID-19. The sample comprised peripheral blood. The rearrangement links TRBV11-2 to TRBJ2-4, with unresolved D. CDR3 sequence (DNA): TGTGCCAGCAGCTTAGAACCAGGCCCTCTAAACATTCAGTACTTC. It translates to CASSLEPGPLNIQYF.